The 27 T cell receptor beta chains listed next were all sequenced from one sample in a study of technical replicates of blood from several donors (dated by TCRdb to the late 2010s). Receptors were amplified or captured by the immunoSEQ multiplex PCR assay. What TCRdb holds here is the immuneACCESS table cut down to in-frame rearrangements. Part of the clones is not present; checked against another copy, under half of the missing clones reflect an unresolved V gene, and the others are unexplained. Recorded for this sample are 45,000 to 60,000 clones; about 95% of them occurred a single time. In total, the top ten clones hold 3% of the sample. The sequenced sample was PBMCs. The receptor source for this set is a human donor in good health. Some clones in this sample may be carry-over from other donors' samples.

The chain joins TRBV9 to TRBJ2-7, with unresolved D. V lost 0 bases to trimming and J lost 4 bases, with 8 bases between them. Germline V gene lookup returns CDR1 SGDLS and CDR2 YYNGEE. The CDR3 length is 13 residues. In DNA, the CDR3 is TGTGCCAGCAGCGTAGGAGAAGCGTACGAGCAGTACTTC. Protein sequence: CASSVGEAYEQYF.

The rearrangement joins TRBV6-6 to TRBJ2-5, with D possibly being TRBD2 (6 bases). The CDR3 has 16 residues. Germline V gene lookup returns CDR1 MNHNY and CDR2 SVGAGI (reference sequence). V lost 6 bases and J lost 5, with 22 bases in between. The CDR3, as DNA: TGTGCCAGCAGGGTAGAGTCGACTAGTTGGGGGGAGACCCAGTACTTC. As protein: CASRVESTSWGETQYF.

The chain combines TRBV6-6 with TRBJ1-2; D gene unclear. The CDR3 is 14 residues long. Trimming stripped 2 bases from V and 7 bases from J, with 14 bases between. In germline, CDR1 is MNHNY, CDR2 SVGAGI (reference sequence). The CDR3 region is CASSYDMESGGYTF. The CDR3 coding sequence is TGTGCCAGCAGTTACGATATGGAGAGCGGTGGCTACACCTTC.

The chain couples TRBV7-2 to TRBJ1-1; D might be TRBD1 (6 bases). V was trimmed by 2 bases and J by 1 base, leaving 8 bases between them. CDR1 is SGHTA and CDR2 is FQGNSA in the germline V gene. The CDR3 is made up of 14 amino acids. CDR3: CASSLPQGNTEAFF. CDR3 DNA: TGTGCCAGCAGCTTACCACAGGGGAACACTGAAGCTTTCTTT.

This clone was seen only once. The gene calls are TRBV7-9 and TRBJ2-7; D remains ambiguous. The CDR3 totals 12 residues. V shed 5 bases and J shed 3 bases, with 8 bases lying between them. Looked up from germline, CDR1 is SEHNR and CDR2 is FQNEAQ (reference sequence). The CDR3 is CASSDNGYEQYF. CDR3 bases: TGTGCCAGCAGCGACAATGGCTACGAGCAGTACTTC.

The chain is built from TRBV7-2 and TRBJ2-1; 8 nucleotides match TRBD1. The CDR3 extends over 14 amino acids. The trim removed 0 bases at V and 7 bases at J, leaving 2 bases unmatched. Looked up from germline, CDR1 is SGHTA and CDR2 is FQGNSA. The CDR3 coding sequence is TGTGCCAGCAGCTTAGCTAGGACAGGGAATGAGCAGTTCTTC. It yields the protein CASSLARTGNEQFF. Combining the CDR3 with reference TRBV7-2 and TRBJ2-1 gives the whole variable domain GAGVSQSPSNKVTEKGKDVELRCDPISGHTALYWYRQSLGQGLEFLIYFQGNSAPDKSGLPSDRFSAERTGGSVSTLTIQRTQQEDSAVYLCASSLARTGNEQFFGPGTRLTVL.

The J gene is TRBJ2-2, the V gene TRBV4-2; D remains ambiguous. This CDR3 comprises 13 residues. Trimming cost V 3 bases and J 7 bases, with 9 bases left between them. Germline V gene sequence: CDR1 LGHNA, CDR2 YNFKEQ. CDR3 protein: CASSQERVGELFF. The CDR3, as DNA: TGTGCCAGCAGCCAGGAGCGCGTCGGGGAGCTGTTTTTT.

The CDR3 nucleotides are TGTGCCAGCAGCCACACAGATACGCAGTATTTT. This gives the protein CASSHTDTQYF. V and J are TRBV11-2 and TRBJ2-3; no clear D. V was pared by 5 bases and J by 2 bases, with 2 bases between. The germline V gene encodes CDR1 SGHAT and CDR2 FQNNGV. This CDR3 is 11 amino acids long.

The CDR3 loop is CASSSGLAGETQYF. In nucleotides, the CDR3 is TGTGCCAGCAGCTCGGGACTAGCGGGTGAGACCCAGTACTTC. The chain links TRBV13 to TRBJ2-5, with 12 bases lining up with TRBD2. The J segment lost 5 bases and the V segment lost 4 bases, leaving 2 bases of the junction unmatched. Germline V gives CDR1 PRHDT, CDR2 FYEKMQ (reference sequence). The CDR3 runs 14 residues.

The chain has TRBV9 and TRBJ1-4; the D is unclear. V was pared by 0 bases and J by 3 bases, with 12 bases between. Germline loops: CDR1 SGDLS, CDR2 YYNGEE. The CDR3 has 16 residues. The CDR3 sequence: CASSVGGRVANEKLFF. In DNA, the CDR3 is TGTGCCAGCAGCGTAGGAGGGAGGGTAGCTAATGAAAAACTGTTTTTT.

This chain uses TRBV5-1 with TRBJ1-4, with 8 bases identical to TRBD1. Germline V gene sequence: CDR1 SGHRS, CDR2 YFSETQ. V lost 4 bases, J lost 12 bases, and 14 bases stayed unmatched. The CDR3 is 15 amino acids. The CDR3 loop is CASSERASGGAELFF. Here the CDR3 DNA reads TGCGCCAGCAGCGAGAGGGCCTCAGGGGGCGCGGAACTGTTTTTT.

To note about this clone: This CDR3 is also generated by other DNA sequences in the sample. The chain couples TRBV28 to TRBJ2-7; 10 bases fit TRBD2. CDR1 is MDHEN, CDR2 SYDVKM, per germline. CDR3 length: 15 residues. With 3 bases clipped from V and 3 bases from J, the junction kept 5 bases outside the gene matches. CDR3 residues: CASSLEASGSYEQYF. CDR3 coding DNA: TGTGCCAGCAGTTTGGAGGCTAGCGGGAGCTACGAGCAGTACTTC.

This chain joins TRBV19 and TRBJ2-5; possible D gene TRBD1, 6 bases. V lost 6 bases and J lost 3, with 11 bases in between. From germline, CDR1 is LNHDA and CDR2 SQIVND (reference sequence). The CDR3 totals 13 residues. DNA for the CDR3: TGTGCCAGTAGATACTCAGGGGAAGAGACCCAGTACTTC. It is translated as CASRYSGEETQYF.

On this clone: The germline gene is not matched at one end of the junction; a read error may be the cause. The chain is built from TRBV7-6 and TRBJ2-1, with 12 bases fitting TRBD2. This CDR3 spans 16 amino acids. Germline V lookup: CDR1 SGHVS, CDR2 FNYEAQ. The CDR3 sequence: CASSLAGGLLANEQFF. CDR3 DNA: TGTGCCAGCAGCCTAGCGGGAGGGCTCCTAGCCAATGAGCAGTTCTTC.

The chain recombines TRBV7-9 with TRBJ1-2; the D is unclear. The germline V gene has CDR1 SEHNR and CDR2 FQNEAQ (reference sequence). The CDR3 is made up of 15 amino acids. V lost 1 base to trimming and J lost 0 bases, with 9 bases between them. The CDR3 nucleotides read TGTGCCAGCAGCTTAGGATCTACCTCTAACTATGGCTACACCTTC. Its translation is CASSLGSTSNYGYTF.

The chain combines TRBV4-1 with TRBJ2-5; 13 nucleotides agree with TRBD2. J lost 8 bases, V lost 6 bases, and 9 bases had no gene match. Germline V gene data show CDR1 as MGHRA and CDR2 as YSYEKL. The CDR3 has 15 residues. The CDR3 spells CASRPLLAGGVTQYF. The DNA of the CDR3 is TGCGCCAGCAGACCATTACTAGCGGGGGGGGTAACCCAGTACTTC.

Concerning this clone: One end of the junction varies from germline; a read error may be responsible. The chain links TRBV10-3 to TRBJ1-2; 9 nucleotides align to TRBD1. Germline assignment: CDR1 ENHRY and CDR2 SYGVKD. The CDR3 covers 12 residues. The CDR3 loop reads CAISESSEDRGF. The CDR3 nucleotides read TGTGCCATCAGTGAGTCGTCTGAGGACAGGGGCTTC.

J is TRBJ2-2 and V is TRBV23-1; TRBD1 agrees at 9 bases. TRBV23-1 is treated as an ORF (open reading frame) with a function not yet certain. V lost 2 bases, J lost 3 bases, and 4 bases stayed unmatched. The CDR3 is 16 residues long. CDR3 region: CASSQRRQGDTGELFF. Written as DNA, the CDR3 is TGCGCCAGCAGTCAAAGGAGACAGGGGGACACCGGGGAGCTGTTTTTT.

The rearrangement joins TRBV2 to TRBJ1-3; D is unresolved. Germline-derived CDR1 and CDR2 are SNHLY and FYNNEI. The V and J ends lost 5 bases and 2 bases respectively, with 16 bases between them. The CDR3 is 16 amino acids. CDR3 amino acids: CASSHSRQPPGNTIYF. The CDR3 DNA is TGTGCCAGCAGTCATAGCCGGCAACCACCTGGAAACACCATATATTTT.

This chain links TRBV6-5 with TRBJ2-1; TRBD1 might be the D (5 bases). This CDR3 is 14 amino acids long. V gave up 6 bases and J gave up 5 bases, with 14 bases separating them. The V gene's germline CDR1 is MNHEY and CDR2 SVGAGI. The CDR3 DNA is TGTGCCAGCAGCCTCTATAAGGGGAACAATGAGCAGTTCTTC. Its translation: CASSLYKGNNEQFF.

This clone was counted a single time. V gene TRBV2 combines with J gene TRBJ1-1; D is undetermined. V lost 4 bases and J 5 bases, leaving 17 bases between the germline ends. The CDR3 spans 15 residues. CDR1 and CDR2 (germline): SNHLY, FYNNEI. The CDR3 region has the DNA TGTGCCAGCAGTGTGCCGCAACTAAGTGGTACTGAAGCTTTCTTT. This codes for CASSVPQLSGTEAFF.

The rearrangement joins TRBV6-5 to TRBJ2-4; D is perhaps TRBD1 (5 bases). The CDR3 runs 14 residues. CDR1 is MNHEY and CDR2 is SVGAGI in the germline V gene. Trimming removed 4 bases at V and 4 bases at J, with 11 bases between. The DNA for the CDR3 is TGTGCCAGCAGTTCCAAGGGGCTAAAAAACATTCAGTACTTC. Translating gives CASSSKGLKNIQYF.

V gene TRBV4-1 combines with J gene TRBJ2-7, with 9 bases aligning to TRBD1. The V segment lost 5 bases and the J segment 2 bases; nucleotides outside the gene matches: 7. Germline loops: CDR1 MGHRA, CDR2 YSYEKL. This CDR3 comprises 15 residues. CDR3 nucleotides: TGCGCCAGCAGCAAGACAGGGGGACCGGCCTACGAGCAGTACTTC. This gives the protein CASSKTGGPAYEQYF.

The rearrangement uses TRBV5-1 and TRBJ2-5; 8 nucleotides match TRBD1. With V trimmed by 4 bases and J by 5 bases, 7 bases remained unmatched. Germline assignment: CDR1 SGHRS and CDR2 YFSETQ. CDR3 length: 14 amino acids. CDR3 region: CASSPGQGRETQYF. CDR3 in DNA: TGCGCCAGCAGCCCCGGACAGGGTCGGGAGACCCAGTACTTC. The full variable domain, in which reference TRBV5-1 and TRBJ2-5 provide the parts outside the CDR3, is KAGVTQTPRYLIKTRGQQVTLSCSPISGHRSVSWYQQTPGQGLQFLFEYFSETQRNKGNFPGRFSGRQFSNSRSEMNVSTLELGDSALYLCASSPGQGRETQYFGPGTRLLVL.

The rearrangement joins TRBV19 to TRBJ1-2, with a tentative D call TRBD1 (6 bases). This CDR3 has 15 residues. Germline-derived CDR1 and CDR2 are LNHDA and SQIVND (reference sequence). V was shortened by 7 bases and J by 5 bases, with 20 bases between the two germline ends. CDR3 loop: CASTESTGWAYGYTF. The CDR3 DNA is TGTGCCAGTACAGAATCGACAGGCTGGGCTTATGGCTACACCTTC.

The gene calls are TRBV5-1 and TRBJ2-7; 10 nucleotides align to TRBD1. Losses at the gene ends were 0 bases for V and 2 bases for J; bases not matched to a gene: 2. CDR1 and CDR2 from the germline V gene are SGHRS and YFSETQ. The CDR3 is made up of 15 amino acids. This CDR3 reads CASSLAGTGAYEQYF. Here the CDR3 DNA reads TGCGCCAGCAGCTTGGCCGGGACAGGGGCCTACGAGCAGTACTTC.

This chain connects TRBV6-5 to TRBJ2-4, with 10 positions matching TRBD2. This CDR3 region has 14 residues. Per the germline V gene, CDR1 is MNHEY and CDR2 is SVGAGI. The junction had 9 bases not matched to a gene; V was cut back by 7 bases and J by 9 bases. The CDR3 coding sequence is TGTGCCAGCACCCAGCGGGAGGGGTTTCGCATTCAGTACTTC. It codes for CASTQREGFRIQYF.